Below, 21 T cell receptor beta chains from the same sample are listed, as sequenced in a study of T cell changes during pregnancy in multiple sclerosis. Produced via immunoSEQ multiplex PCR; TCRdb's table is partial and in-frame only. This sample yields tens of thousands of clones, of which around four fifths are seen a single time; around 14% belongs to the top ten. Sequencing was performed on CD8+ T cells from peripheral blood mononuclear cells, taken in the first trimester of pregnancy. These receptors originate from a female donor in good health, enrolled as a control in a pregnancy study.

V is TRBV7-8 and J is TRBJ2-4; D is possibly TRBD1 (6 bases). Deletions cut 5 bases from V and 2 bases from J, with 13 bases between. Germline CDR1 reads SGHVS; CDR2 reads FQNEAQ. The CDR3 is 15 residues long. The CDR3 DNA reads TGTGCCAGCAGCCAAGGCAGGGGTACCAAAAACATTCAGTACTTC. Its translation is CASSQGRGTKNIQYF.

The sample holds a few counts of this clone. The CDR3 DNA follows: TGTGCCAGCAGAGCCGGGGAGGGCGACGAGCAGTACTTC. This translates into CASRAGEGDEQYF. The chain recombines TRBV6-4 with TRBJ2-7; 7 bases match TRBD2. CDR1 is MRHNA and CDR2 is SNTAGT in the germline V gene. The CDR3 length is 13 residues. After removal of 6 bases from V and 5 bases from J, the junction contained 7 bases not matched to a gene.

This clone has just a few counts. The chain recombines TRBV6-4 with TRBJ2-5; 8 positions match TRBD2. Germline assignment: CDR1 MRHNA and CDR2 SNTAGT. The CDR3 covers 14 residues. The V and J ends lost 3 bases and 4 bases, in that order; junction bases with no gene match: 4. CDR3 sequence reads: CASSDRAGAETQYF. CDR3 nucleotide sequence: TGTGCCAGCAGTGATCGAGCGGGAGCAGAGACCCAGTACTTC.

The chain couples TRBV11-2 to TRBJ2-7; no clear D gene. This CDR3 region has 13 residues. Germline values: CDR1 SGHAT, CDR2 FQNNGV. The V end was cut by 2 bases, the J end by 3 bases, with 8 bases between. This chain's CDR3 is CASSLIPVYEQYF. The CDR3 DNA reads as TGTGCCAGCAGCTTAATTCCCGTCTACGAGCAGTACTTC.

This clone has a handful of counts. V gene TRBV7-3 combines with J gene TRBJ1-2; D remains ambiguous. CDR1 and CDR2 (germline): SGHTA, FQGTGA. The CDR3 consists of 15 residues. Trimming removed 9 bases from V and 4 bases from J, with 21 bases in between. The CDR3 nucleotides read TGTGCCAGTCCCCACTCCACCTTTCTTCTCTATGGCTACACCTTC. The encoded protein is CASPHSTFLLYGYTF.

This clone was observed a single time. V usage is TRBV4-1 and J usage is TRBJ1-2, with D possibly TRBD1 on 5 matching bases. The V and J ends lost 0 bases and 2 bases respectively, with 16 bases between them. Germline loops: CDR1 MGHRA, CDR2 YSYEKL. This CDR3 spans 17 amino acids. The CDR3 DNA sequence: TGCGCCAGCAGCCAAGATTTTCCGGCAGGGCTAAACTATGGCTACACCTTC. Protein product: CASSQDFPAGLNYGYTF.

The rearrangement joins TRBV5-1 to TRBJ2-7; D gene ambiguous. Germline lookup yields CDR1 SGHRS and CDR2 YFSETQ. Between the trimmed V and J ends, which lost 4 bases and 7 bases, there was a span of 9 bases. The CDR3 runs to 11 residues. The CDR3 region is CASSLYGEQYF. The CDR3 DNA sequence: TGCGCCAGCAGCCTGTACGGGGAGCAGTACTTC. The variable domain in full, with the rest retrieved from reference TRBV5-1 and TRBJ2-7, is KAGVTQTPRYLIKTRGQQVTLSCSPISGHRSVSWYQQTPGQGLQFLFEYFSETQRNKGNFPGRFSGRQFSNSRSEMNVSTLELGDSALYLCASSLYGEQYFGPGTRLTVT.

V usage is TRBV10-3 and J usage is TRBJ2-3, with 8 nucleotides matching TRBD1. With V trimmed by 5 bases and J by 3 bases, 10 bases remained unmatched. There are 16 residues in the CDR3. The V gene's germline CDR1 is ENHRY and CDR2 SYGVKD. The DNA for the CDR3 is TGTGCCATCAGTACTGCGACAGGGGCAATGACAGATACGCAGTATTTT. Amino acids: CAISTATGAMTDTQYF.

V and J are TRBV9 and TRBJ2-7; 8 bases agree with TRBD1. V gave up 4 bases and J gave up 3 bases; unmatched junction bases: 6. The CDR3 consists of 14 residues. CDR1 and CDR2 from the germline V gene are SGDLS and YYNGEE. CDR3 bases: TGTGCCAGCAGCCCCTCGGACAGGGTCTACGAGCAGTACTTC. Translating gives CASSPSDRVYEQYF.

The chain links TRBV28 to TRBJ1-1; possible D gene TRBD1, 5 bases. V lost 5 bases to trimming and J lost 6 bases, with 16 bases between them. The CDR3 has 14 amino acids. Germline V CDR1 and CDR2: MDHEN, SYDVKM. The CDR3, as DNA: TGTGCCAGCAGTCCACCTAGGGGTCGAGCTGAAGCTTTCTTT. It specifies CASSPPRGRAEAFF.

V and J are TRBV28 and TRBJ1-5; D is undetermined. The V end lost 8 bases, the J end lost 9 bases, and 5 bases lay between the germline ends. The germline CDR1 and CDR2 sequences are MDHEN and SYDVKM. The CDR3 is 9 residues long. The CDR3 here is CASGRPQHF. In DNA, the CDR3 is TGTGCCAGCGGGCGGCCCCAGCATTTT.

The chain couples TRBV28 to TRBJ1-5; D uncertain. Germline V gene data show CDR1 as MDHEN and CDR2 as SYDVKM. This CDR3 is 16 amino acids long. V gave up 6 bases and J gave up 0 bases, with 15 bases separating them. The CDR3 sequence: CASSPLTEYSNQPQHF. For the CDR3, the DNA is TGTGCCAGCAGCCCCCTGACGGAGTATAGCAATCAGCCCCAGCATTTT.

The chain employs TRBV27 and TRBJ2-2, with 7 bases aligning to TRBD1. The V gene end was trimmed by 2 bases and the J gene end by 5 bases; junction bases not matched to a gene: 5. Germline-derived CDR1 and CDR2 are MNHEY and SMNVEV (reference sequence). The CDR3 covers 15 residues. As DNA, the CDR3 is TGTGCCAGCAGTTTAAGGGCAGGGGGAACCGGGGAGCTGTTTTTT. This encodes CASSLRAGGTGELFF.

The rearrangement joins TRBV15 to TRBJ2-1; the match to TRBD2 covers 8 bases. This CDR3 is built from 15 residues. CDR1 and CDR2 (germline): LNHNV, YYDKDF (reference sequence). Germline trimming cut 1 base from V and 8 bases from J; bases unmatched to any gene: 7. The CDR3 DNA reads as TGTGCCACCAGCAGAGCAGGGCGGGGGGTCGATGAGCAGTTCTTC. It codes for CATSRAGRGVDEQFF.

CDR3 sequence (DNA): TGCGCCAGCAGTGAGTCGGACCCGCAGGGTTACACTGAAGCTTTCTTT. Translation: CASSESDPQGYTEAFF. The rearrangement joins TRBV10-2 to TRBJ1-1; possibly TRBD1 for D (5 bases). The CDR3 consists of 16 residues. V was shortened by 0 bases and J by 3 bases, with 14 bases between the two germline ends. In germline, CDR1 is WSHSY, CDR2 SAAADI.

This clone has just a few counts. The genes are TRBV2 and TRBJ1-1; no firm D call. This CDR3 comprises 14 residues. V was cut by 6 bases and J by 1 base, with 12 bases left in between. Germline V gives CDR1 SNHLY, CDR2 FYNNEI. The CDR3 is CASSRSPGNTEAFF. DNA of the CDR3: TGTGCCAGCAGCCGGTCGCCGGGGAACACTGAAGCTTTCTTT.

This chain uses TRBV7-9 with TRBJ2-3; 9 bases align to TRBD1. The V gene's germline CDR1 is SEHNR and CDR2 FQNEAQ (reference sequence). The CDR3 has 14 residues. The ends lost 5 bases at V and 5 bases at J; junction bases unmatched: 5. CDR3 in DNA: TGTGCCAGCAGCACTCGGGACAGGGAAGATACGCAGTATTTT. Translation gives CASSTRDREDTQYF.

The chain uses TRBV5-4 and TRBJ2-1; 8 positions agree with TRBD2. Germline CDR1 and CDR2: SGHNT and YYREEE (reference sequence). This CDR3 spans 17 amino acids. The V and J ends lost 4 bases and 9 bases, in that order; junction bases with no gene match: 18. The CDR3 sequence is CASSPDEAGALRSEQFF. DNA for the CDR3: TGTGCCAGCAGCCCAGATGAAGCGGGAGCCCTCCGTAGTGAGCAGTTCTTC.

The genes are TRBV6-5 and TRBJ1-2; 11 nucleotides line up with TRBD1. V was pared by 2 bases and J by 5 bases, with 4 bases of the junction left unmatched. The germline V gene encodes CDR1 MNHEY and CDR2 SVGAGI. The CDR3 loop spans 15 amino acids. The CDR3 DNA follows: TGTGCCAGCAGTTACGCCGGACAGGGGGCTTATGGCTACACCTTC. Translating it yields CASSYAGQGAYGYTF.

The genes are TRBV6-4 and TRBJ2-6, with 8 positions matching TRBD1. The CDR3 totals 15 residues. Unmatched junction bases numbered 0, after V lost 2 bases and J lost 3 bases. Germline lookup yields CDR1 MRHNA and CDR2 SNTAGT. This chain's CDR3 is CASSDGQGGANVLTF. CDR3 nucleotide sequence: TGTGCCAGCAGTGACGGACAGGGTGGGGCCAACGTCCTGACTTTC.

The chain recombines TRBV28 with TRBJ1-5, with TRBD1 matching 8 bases. From germline, CDR1 is MDHEN and CDR2 SYDVKM. The V gene end was trimmed by 5 bases and the J gene end by 6 bases; junction bases not matched to a gene: 12. This CDR3 contains 16 residues. The CDR3 DNA sequence: TGTGCCAGCAGTCCAGGGGTGGACAGGGAGTTTCAGCCCCAGCATTTT. Residues: CASSPGVDREFQPQHF.